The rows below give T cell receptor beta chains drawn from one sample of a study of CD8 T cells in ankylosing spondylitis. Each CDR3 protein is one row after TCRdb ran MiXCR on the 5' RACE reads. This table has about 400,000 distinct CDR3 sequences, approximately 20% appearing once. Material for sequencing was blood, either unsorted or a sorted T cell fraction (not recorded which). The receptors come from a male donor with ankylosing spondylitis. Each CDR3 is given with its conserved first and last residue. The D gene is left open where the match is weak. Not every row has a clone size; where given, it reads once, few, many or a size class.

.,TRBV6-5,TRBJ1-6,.,TGTGCCAGCAGTTACTCTACGGGGCGACATTCACCCCTCCACTTT,CASSYSTGRHSPLHF
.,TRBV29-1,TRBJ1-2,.,TGCAGCGTTGATCGGGTAGGGAATGGCTACACCTTC,CSVDRVGNGYTF
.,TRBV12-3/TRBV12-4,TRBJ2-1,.,TGTGCCAGCTCGAGGGGGGAGGTTGAGCAGTTCTTC,CASSRGEVEQFF
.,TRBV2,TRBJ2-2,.,TGTGCCAGCAAGGAAAGGGAGGCCGGGGAGCTGTTTTTT,CASKEREAGELFF
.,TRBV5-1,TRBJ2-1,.,TGCGCCAGCAGACCTCCCGTCGGGGCTAACTCCTACAATGAGCAGTTCTTC,CASRPPVGANSYNEQFF
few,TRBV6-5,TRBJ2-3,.,TGTGCCAGCAGTTACTCGCGGGGTAGCACAGATACGCAGTATTTT,CASSYSRGSTDTQYF
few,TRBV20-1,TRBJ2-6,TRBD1,TGCAGTGCACAGGGACAGTCAAGCATCTCTGGGGCCAACGTCCTGACTTTC,CSAQGQSSISGANVLTF
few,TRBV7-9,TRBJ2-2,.,TGTGCCAGCATCGGAGGGGGCACGCGCACCGGGGAGCTGTTTTTT,CASIGGGTRTGELFF
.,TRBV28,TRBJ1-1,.,TGTGCCAGCAGTTTGGTTACAGAGAGCACTGAAGCTTTCTTT,CASSLVTESTEAFF
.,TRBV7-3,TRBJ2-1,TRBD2,TGTGCCAGCAGCGCGAGGCGACTAGCGGGAGATAATGAGCAGTTCTTC,CASSARRLAGDNEQFF
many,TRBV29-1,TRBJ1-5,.,TGCAGCGTTGGGGACAGCAATCAGCCCCAGCATTTT,CSVGDSNQPQHF
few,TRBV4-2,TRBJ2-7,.,TGTGCCAGCAGCCAAGAATTAATGGGTGCTCAGTACTTC,CASSQELMGAQYF
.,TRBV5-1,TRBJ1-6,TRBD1,TGCGCCAGCAGCACAGGGGACAGTCGTCCTTCACCCCTCCACTTT,CASSTGDSRPSPLHF
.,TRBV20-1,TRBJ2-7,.,TGCAGTGCCAGAGAGGGCGGGCAGTACGAGCAGTACTTC,CSAREGGQYEQYF
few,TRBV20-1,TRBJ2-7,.,TGCAGTGCTGGCGGGGACTTCAACGAGCAGTACTTC,CSAGGDFNEQYF
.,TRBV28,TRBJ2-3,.,TGTGCCAGCAGGAATTTGGGTCGAGGCACAGATACGCAGTATTTT,CASRNLGRGTDTQYF
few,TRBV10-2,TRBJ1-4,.,TGCGCCAGCAGTGACCCAGGGAGGTCGAATGAAAAACTGTTTTTT,CASSDPGRSNEKLFF
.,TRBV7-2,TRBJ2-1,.,TGTGCCAGCAGCTTATCAGGGATAGGCGGATACAATGAGCAGTTCTTC,CASSLSGIGGYNEQFF
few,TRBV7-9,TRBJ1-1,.,TGTGCCAGCAGCTTACGGGAGGGGACTGAAGCTTTCTTT,CASSLREGTEAFF
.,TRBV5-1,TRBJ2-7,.,TGCGCCAGCAGCTTTGACAGCCCGAGCTCCTACGAGCAGTACTTC,CASSFDSPSSYEQYF
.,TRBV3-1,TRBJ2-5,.,TGTGCCAGCAGCCAAGATTGGAGTGGCCGAGAGACCCAGTACTTC,CASSQDWSGRETQYF
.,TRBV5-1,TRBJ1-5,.,TGCGCCAGCAGCTTGGTTGCCGGGGGCAATCAGCCCCAGCATTTT,CASSLVAGGNQPQHF
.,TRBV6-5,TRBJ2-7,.,TGTGCCAGCAGTTACTCATTAGCGATGGGCTACGAGCAGTACTTC,CASSYSLAMGYEQYF
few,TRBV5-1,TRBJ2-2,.,TGCGCCAGCAGTTTGGGGGTTGTGGACACCGGGGAGCTGTTTTTT,CASSLGVVDTGELFF
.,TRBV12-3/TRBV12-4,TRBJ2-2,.,TGTGCCAGCAGTTTTGGGGATTACACCGGGGAGCTGTTTTTT,CASSFGDYTGELFF
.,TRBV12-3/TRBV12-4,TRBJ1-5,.,TGTGCCAGCAGTTTAGCTGTTCAGCCCCAGCATTTT,CASSLAVQPQHF
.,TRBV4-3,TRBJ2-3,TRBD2,TGCGCCAGCAGCCAAGATCGACTAGCGGGCCTCACAGATACGCAGTATTTT,CASSQDRLAGLTDTQYF
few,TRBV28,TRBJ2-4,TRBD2,TGTGCCAGCGGGGGACTATCCAAAAACATTCAGTACTTC,CASGGLSKNIQYF
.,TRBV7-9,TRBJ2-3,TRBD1,TGTGCCAGCAGCTTAGCGTTGGGACAGGGCATTGATACGCAGTATTTT,CASSLALGQGIDTQYF
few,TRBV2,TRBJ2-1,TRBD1,TGTGCCAGCAGTGAGGGGGACAGTTACAATGAGCAGTTCTTC,CASSEGDSYNEQFF
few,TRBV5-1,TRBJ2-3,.,TGCGCCAGCAGCTTGATCGTCGATAGTAGCACAGATACGCAGTATTTT,CASSLIVDSSTDTQYF
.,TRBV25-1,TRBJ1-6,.,TGTGCCAGTAACCGGGACGGAAATTCACCCCTCCACTTT,CASNRDGNSPLHF
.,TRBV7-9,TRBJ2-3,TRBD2,TGTGCCAGCAGCTTATGGCTAGCGGGCACAGATACGCAGTATTTT,CASSLWLAGTDTQYF
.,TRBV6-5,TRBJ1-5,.,TGTGCCAGCGTTTGGACCCCTACTCAGCCCCAGCATTTT,CASVWTPTQPQHF
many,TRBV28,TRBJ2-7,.,TGTGCCAGCAGTTTCCAAAGGTACGAGCAGTACTTC,CASSFQRYEQYF
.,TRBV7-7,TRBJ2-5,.,TGTGCTAGCAGCTTTTTGGGGGCAGAGGGAGAGACCCAGTACTTC,CASSFLGAEGETQYF
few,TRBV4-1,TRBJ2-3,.,TGCGCCAGCAGCCAAGAGAGTGCCTCCCCCCACACAGATACGCAGTATTTT,CASSQESASPHTDTQYF
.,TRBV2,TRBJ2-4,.,TGTGCCAGCAGTCTTAGCGCACAAAACATTCAGTACTTC,CASSLSAQNIQYF
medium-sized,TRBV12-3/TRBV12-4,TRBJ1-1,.,TGTGCCAGCAGTTTGGTCCTGGGAATGAACACTGAAGCTTTCTTT,CASSLVLGMNTEAFF
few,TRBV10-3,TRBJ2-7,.,TGTGCCATCAGTGAGTCCGCCCGGACAGTCTACGAGCAGTACTTC,CAISESARTVYEQYF
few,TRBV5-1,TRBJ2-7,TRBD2,TGCGCCAGCAGCCCCGGTGGAGCGCGGGAGTACGAGCAGTACTTC,CASSPGGAREYEQYF
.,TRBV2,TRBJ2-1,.,TGTGCCAGGGGGATTTTCTCCTACAATGAGCAGTTCTTC,CARGIFSYNEQFF
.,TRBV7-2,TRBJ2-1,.,TGTGCCAGCAGCTTCTCCGAAGGGTTCTTTGCTGAGCAGTTCTTC,CASSFSEGFFAEQFF
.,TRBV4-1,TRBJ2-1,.,TGCGCCAGCAGCCAAGCACCCCCCGGCAGCGGTCCTTCCAATGAGCAGTTCTTC,CASSQAPPGSGPSNEQFF
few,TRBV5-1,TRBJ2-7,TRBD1,TGCGCCAGCGCGGTGGGGACAGGGTCCTACGAGCAGTACTTC,CASAVGTGSYEQYF